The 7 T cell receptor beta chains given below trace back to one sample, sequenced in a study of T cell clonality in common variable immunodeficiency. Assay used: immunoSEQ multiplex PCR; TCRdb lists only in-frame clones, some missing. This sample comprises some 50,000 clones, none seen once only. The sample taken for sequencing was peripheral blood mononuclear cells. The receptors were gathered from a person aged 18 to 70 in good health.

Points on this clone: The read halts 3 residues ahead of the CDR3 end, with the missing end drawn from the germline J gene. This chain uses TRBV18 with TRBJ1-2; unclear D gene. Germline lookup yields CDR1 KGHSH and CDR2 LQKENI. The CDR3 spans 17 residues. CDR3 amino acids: CASSYSEPGLANNDYTF. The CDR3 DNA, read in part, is TGTGCCAGCTCTTACAGTGAGCCAGGACTAGCGAACAATGAC.

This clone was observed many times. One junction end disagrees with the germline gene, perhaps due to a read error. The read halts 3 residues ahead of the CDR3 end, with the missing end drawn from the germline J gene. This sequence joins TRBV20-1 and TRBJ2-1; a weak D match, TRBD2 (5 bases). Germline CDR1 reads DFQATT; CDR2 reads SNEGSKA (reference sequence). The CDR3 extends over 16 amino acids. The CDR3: CSGRGNLAGGVNEQFF. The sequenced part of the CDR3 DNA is TGCAGTGGTAGAGGTAATCTAGCCGGTGGGGTCAATGAG.

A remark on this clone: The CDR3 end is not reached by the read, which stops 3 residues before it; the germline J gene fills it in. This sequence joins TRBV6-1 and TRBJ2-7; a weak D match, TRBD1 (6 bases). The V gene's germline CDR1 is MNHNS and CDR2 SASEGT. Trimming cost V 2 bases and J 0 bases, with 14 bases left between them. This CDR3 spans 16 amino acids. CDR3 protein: CASSESLGGSSYEQYF. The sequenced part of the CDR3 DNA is TGTGCCAGCAGTGAATCGTTAGGGGGTAGCTCCTACGAG.

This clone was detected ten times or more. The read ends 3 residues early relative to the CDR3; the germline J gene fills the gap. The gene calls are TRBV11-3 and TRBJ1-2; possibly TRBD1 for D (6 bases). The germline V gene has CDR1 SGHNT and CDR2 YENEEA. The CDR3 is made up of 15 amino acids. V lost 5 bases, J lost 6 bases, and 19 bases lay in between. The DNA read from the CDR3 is TGTGCCAGCAGCCCGGGACAAGCCCCTCCGGATGGC. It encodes CASSPGQAPPDG. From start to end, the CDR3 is CASSPGQAPPDGYTF.

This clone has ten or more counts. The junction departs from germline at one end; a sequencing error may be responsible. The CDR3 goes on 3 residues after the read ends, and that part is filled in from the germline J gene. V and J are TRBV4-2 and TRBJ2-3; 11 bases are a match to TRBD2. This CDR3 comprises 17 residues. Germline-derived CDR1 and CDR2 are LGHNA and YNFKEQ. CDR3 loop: CASSQDRASGGLDTQYF. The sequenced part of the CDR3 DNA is TGCGCCAGCAGCCAAGATCGGGCTAGCGGGGGGCTGGATACG.

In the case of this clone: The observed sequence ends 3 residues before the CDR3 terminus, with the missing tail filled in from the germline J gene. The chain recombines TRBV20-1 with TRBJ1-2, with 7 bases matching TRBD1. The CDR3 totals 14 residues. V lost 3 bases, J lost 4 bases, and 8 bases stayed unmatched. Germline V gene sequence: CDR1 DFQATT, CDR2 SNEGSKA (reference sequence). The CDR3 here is CSARTQGGPYGYTF. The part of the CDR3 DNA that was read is TGCAGTGCTAGGACCCAGGGGGGCCCCTATGGC.

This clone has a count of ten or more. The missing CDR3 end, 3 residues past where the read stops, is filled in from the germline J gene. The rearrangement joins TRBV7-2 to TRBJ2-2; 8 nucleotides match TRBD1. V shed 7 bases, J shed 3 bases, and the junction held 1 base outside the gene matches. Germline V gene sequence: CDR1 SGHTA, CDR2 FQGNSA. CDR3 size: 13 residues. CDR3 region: CASTGGYTGELFF. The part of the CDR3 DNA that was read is TGTGCCAGCACAGGGGGCTACACCGGGGAG.